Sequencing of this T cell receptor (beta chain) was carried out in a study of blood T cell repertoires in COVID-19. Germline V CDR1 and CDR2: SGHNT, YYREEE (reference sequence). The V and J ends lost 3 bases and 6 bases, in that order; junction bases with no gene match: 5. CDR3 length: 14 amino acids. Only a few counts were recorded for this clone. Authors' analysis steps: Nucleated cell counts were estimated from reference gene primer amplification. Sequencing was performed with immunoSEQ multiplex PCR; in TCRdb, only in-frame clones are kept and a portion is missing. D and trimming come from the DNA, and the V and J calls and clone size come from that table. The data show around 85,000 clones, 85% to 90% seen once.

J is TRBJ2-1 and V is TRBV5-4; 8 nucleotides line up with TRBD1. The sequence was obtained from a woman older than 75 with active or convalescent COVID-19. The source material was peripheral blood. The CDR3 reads CASSSRTGSNEQFF. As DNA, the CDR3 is TGTGCCAGCAGCTCCAGGACAGGGAGCAATGAGCAGTTCTTC.